The 16 T cell receptor beta chains below all came from one sample that was sequenced in a study of T cell responses to AZD1222 COVID-19 vaccine. The method was immunoSEQ multiplex PCR; TCRdb's version includes in-frame clones alone and lacks a portion of them. This table holds approximately 130,000 clones, around 90% found once. Sequenced here: peripheral blood, sampled on day 0 of AZD1222 vaccination. The origin of the receptors is an adult in good health.

The rearrangement uses TRBV4-1 and TRBJ2-1; perhaps TRBD2 as D (5 bases). Germline V gene sequence: CDR1 MGHRA, CDR2 YSYEKL. The CDR3 extends over 16 amino acids. The V end lost 0 bases, the J end lost 0 bases, and 9 bases lay between the germline ends. Written as DNA, the CDR3 is TGCGCCAGCAGCCAAGAAGCGGATAGCTCCTACAATGAGCAGTTCTTC. Protein sequence: CASSQEADSSYNEQFF.

The chain uses TRBV19 and TRBJ1-2; D not certain. V dropped 3 bases and J dropped 0 bases, with 11 bases sitting between them. The CDR3 totals 15 residues. Per germline, CDR1 LNHDA and CDR2 SQIVND (reference sequence). The CDR3 loop is CASSMAGAPNYGYTF. CDR3 DNA sequence: TGTGCCAGTAGTATGGCGGGAGCCCCTAACTATGGCTACACCTTC.

V usage is TRBV12-3 or TRBV12-4 and J usage is TRBJ1-5, with D unresolved. The ends were cut back, 1 base at V and 9 bases at J, with 10 bases in the middle. The CDR3 consists of 13 residues. Here the CDR3 reads CASSLGGLPPQHF. The CDR3 DNA follows: TGTGCCAGCAGTTTAGGTGGGCTACCGCCCCAGCATTTT.

This clone has only a few counts. The rearrangement uses TRBV20-1 and TRBJ1-2, with 7 bases matching TRBD1. Per germline, CDR1 DFQATT and CDR2 SNEGSKA (reference sequence). This CDR3 spans 11 amino acids. The CDR3 loop is CRAGQTYGYTF. The CDR3 DNA follows: TGCAGGGCGGGACAGACCTATGGCTACACCTTC.

V gene TRBV9 combines with J gene TRBJ2-2; TRBD1 aligns across 8 bases. Germline CDR1 SGDLS, CDR2 YYNGEE. The ends lost 4 bases at V and 0 bases at J; junction bases unmatched: 8. The length of the CDR3 is 17 residues. CDR3 coding DNA: TGTGCCAGCAGCCCAGGACAGGGTTCCGCGAACACCGGGGAGCTGTTTTTT. It is translated as CASSPGQGSANTGELFF.

This clone was observed a few times. The chain uses TRBV7-2 and TRBJ1-5; tentatively, D is TRBD1 (5 bases). The CDR3 sequence is 14 residues long. Germline CDR1 SGHTA, CDR2 FQGNSA. V was clipped by 1 base and J by 10 bases, with 14 bases between them. CDR3 DNA: TGTGCCAGCAGCTTAGGAAGGGGTTCCATCCCCCAGCATTTT. Protein: CASSLGRGSIPQHF.

The chain has TRBV5-1 and TRBJ1-2; D is unclear. V lost 4 bases and J 3 bases, leaving 10 bases between the germline ends. There are 13 residues in the CDR3. CDR1 SGHRS and CDR2 YFSETQ come from the germline V gene. CDR3 region: CASSPGSDYGYTF. The CDR3 nucleotides are TGCGCCAGCAGCCCCGGGTCCGACTATGGCTACACCTTC. The full variable domain, with the rest looked up from reference TRBV5-1 and TRBJ1-2, is KAGVTQTPRYLIKTRGQQVTLSCSPISGHRSVSWYQQTPGQGLQFLFEYFSETQRNKGNFPGRFSGRQFSNSRSEMNVSTLELGDSALYLCASSPGSDYGYTFGSGTRLTVV.

In its sample, this clone was seen a few times. This CDR3 reads CASSQGPSSSEQFF. The CDR3 bases are TGCGCCAGCAGCCAAGGGCCTAGCTCGAGTGAGCAGTTCTTC. J is TRBJ2-1 and V is TRBV4-3, with D perhaps matching TRBD2 (5 bases). Germline lookup yields CDR1 LGHNA and CDR2 YSLEER. The ends were cut back, 1 base at V and 9 bases at J, with 13 bases in the middle. The length of the CDR3 is 14 residues.

On this clone itself: In the same sample, other DNA sequences code for this CDR3. The chain recombines TRBV27 with TRBJ1-5; D is unresolved. V was pared by 3 bases and J by 2 bases, with 5 bases between. This CDR3 comprises 13 residues. Germline V gene data show CDR1 as MNHEY and CDR2 as SMNVEV (reference sequence). The CDR3 bases are TGTGCCAGCAGTTTCGGTGGCAATCAGCCCCAGCATTTT. Amino acid sequence: CASSFGGNQPQHF.

CDR3 nucleotides: TGCGCCAGCAGCCCCCTAGGACTTTCCACAGATACGCAGTATTTT. Protein: CASSPLGLSTDTQYF. V gene TRBV4-1 combines with J gene TRBJ2-3; tentatively, D is TRBD2 (5 bases). Trimming stripped 4 bases from V and 2 bases from J, with 13 bases between. CDR1 and CDR2 (germline): MGHRA, YSYEKL. The CDR3 is 15 residues long.

The rearrangement links TRBV4-2 to TRBJ2-3, with 10 positions matching TRBD2. Germline CDR1 reads LGHNA; CDR2 reads YNFKEQ. Trimming removed 0 bases from V and 5 bases from J; junction bases left unmatched: 2. CDR3 length: 15 residues. CDR3: CASSQDLAGEDTQYF. Written as DNA, the CDR3 is TGTGCCAGCAGCCAAGATCTAGCGGGGGAAGATACGCAGTATTTT.

The V and J genes are TRBV5-6 and TRBJ2-4, with a tentative D call TRBD2 (5 bases). The germline V gene encodes CDR1 SGHDT and CDR2 YYEEEE. The CDR3 runs 14 residues. Trimming pared 1 base from V and 8 bases from J, leaving 13 bases between. CDR3 amino acids: CASSLSGIVDIQYF. The CDR3 nucleotides are TGTGCCAGCAGCTTGTCGGGAATCGTGGACATTCAGTACTTC.

The chain employs TRBV10-3 and TRBJ2-1; 9 bases fit TRBD2. Trimming at V came to 10 bases and at J to 5 bases, leaving 15 bases not matched to a gene. This CDR3 contains 16 residues. Per germline, CDR1 ENHRY and CDR2 SYGVKD. CDR3 loop: CASDPQGTSINNEQFF. The CDR3 coding sequence is TGTGCCAGCGATCCCCAGGGGACTAGCATCAACAATGAGCAGTTCTTC.

This chain links TRBV19 with TRBJ2-1, with D perhaps matching TRBD2 (6 bases). Trimming removed 6 bases at V and 4 bases at J, with 10 bases between. Germline CDR1 reads LNHDA; CDR2 reads SQIVND (reference sequence). The CDR3 sequence is 13 residues long. The CDR3 DNA reads as TGTGCCAGTAGCGCACTAGCTTACAATGAGCAGTTCTTC. This gives the protein CASSALAYNEQFF.

The count of this clone is one. The chain combines TRBV7-2 with TRBJ1-1, with TRBD1 identical over 9 bases. The CDR3 length is 15 residues. CDR1 and CDR2 (germline): SGHTA, FQGNSA. V shed 3 bases and J 2 bases; nucleotides not matched to a gene: 4. CDR3 residues: CASSLAGQGNTEAFF. CDR3 DNA: TGTGCCAGCAGCTTGGCGGGACAGGGCAACACTGAAGCTTTCTTT.

The chain links TRBV7-7 to TRBJ2-3, with 10 bases that match TRBD2. The length of the CDR3 is 16 residues. Trimming removed 5 bases from V and 3 bases from J; junction bases left unmatched: 8. Germline values: CDR1 SSHAT, CDR2 FNYEAQ (reference sequence). The CDR3, as DNA: TGTGCCAGCAGCCTCGGAACTAGCGGGGCGACAGATACGCAGTATTTT. Translating gives CASSLGTSGATDTQYF.